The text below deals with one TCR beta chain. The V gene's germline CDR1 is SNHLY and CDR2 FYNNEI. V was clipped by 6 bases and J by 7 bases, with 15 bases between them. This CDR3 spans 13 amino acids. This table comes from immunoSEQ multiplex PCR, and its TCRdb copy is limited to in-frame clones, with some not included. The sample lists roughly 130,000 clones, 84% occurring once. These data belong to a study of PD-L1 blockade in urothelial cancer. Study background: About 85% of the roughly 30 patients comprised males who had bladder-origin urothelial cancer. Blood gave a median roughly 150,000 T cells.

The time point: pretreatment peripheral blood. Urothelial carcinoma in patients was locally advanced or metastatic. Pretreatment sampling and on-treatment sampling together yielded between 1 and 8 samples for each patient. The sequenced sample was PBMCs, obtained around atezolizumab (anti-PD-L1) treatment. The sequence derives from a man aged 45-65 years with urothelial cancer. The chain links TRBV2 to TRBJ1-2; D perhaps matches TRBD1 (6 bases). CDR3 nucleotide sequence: TGTGCCAGCAGAGAGGACAGAAGGGGTGGCTACACCTTC. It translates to CASREDRRGGYTF. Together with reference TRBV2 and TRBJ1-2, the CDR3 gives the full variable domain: EPEVTQTPSHQVTQMGQEVILRCVPISNHLYFYWYRQILGQKVEFLVSFYNNEISEKSEIFDDQFSVERPDGSNFTLKIRSTKLEDSAMYFCASREDRRGGYTFGSGTRLTVV.